This T cell receptor beta chain is drawn from a study of immune evolution from preneoplasia to lung adenocarcinoma. In the study overall: HLA loss of heterozygosity: under 7.5% AIS, about 15% MIA, 30% to 35% ADC, none AAH. Study outcomes and limitations: Top clone share appeared to fall from AAH through AIS, MIA, adenocarcinoma.

Points on this clone: Its antigen is unknown.

Profiling relied on immunoSEQ multiplex PCR, and the TCRdb table lists in-frame clones only, not all of them. The repertoire includes about 41,000 clones, 70% to 85% of them detected once, and about 4.4% sits in the top ten. Two lung cancer pathologists independently confirmed each histologic diagnosis. The material sequenced was FFPE invasive lung adenocarcinoma tissue. The clonotype was recovered from a person between 60 and 69 years old with lung adenocarcinoma.

CDR3: CASSLQLAGRAEQFF. The CDR3 DNA reads as TGCGCCAGCAGCTTGCAGCTAGCGGGAAGGGCGGAGCAGTTCTTC. The chain joins TRBV5-1 to TRBJ2-1, with 9 bases aligning to TRBD2. The CDR3 is 15 residues long. With 1 base clipped from V and 10 bases from J, the junction kept 9 bases outside the gene matches. From germline, CDR1 is SGHRS and CDR2 YFSETQ.